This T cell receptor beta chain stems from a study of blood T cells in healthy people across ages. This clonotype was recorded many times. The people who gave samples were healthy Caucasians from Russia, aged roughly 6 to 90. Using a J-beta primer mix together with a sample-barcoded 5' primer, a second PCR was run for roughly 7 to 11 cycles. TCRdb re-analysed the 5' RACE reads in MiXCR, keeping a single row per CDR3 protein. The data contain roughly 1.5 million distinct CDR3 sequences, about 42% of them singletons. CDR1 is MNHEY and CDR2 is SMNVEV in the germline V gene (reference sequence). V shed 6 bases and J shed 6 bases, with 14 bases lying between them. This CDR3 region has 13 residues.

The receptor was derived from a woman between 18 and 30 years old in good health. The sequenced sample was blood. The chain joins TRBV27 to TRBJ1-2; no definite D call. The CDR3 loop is CASSPDIGNGYTF. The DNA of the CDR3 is TGTGCCAGCAGCCCCGACATAGGAAATGGCTACACCTTC.